This TCR beta chain was profiled in a study of radiotherapy plus CTLA-4 blockade in lung cancer. Study-wide context: The study recorded objective responses in roughly 20% of patients and disease control in 31%.

Germline assignment: CDR1 MGHRA and CDR2 YSYEKL. The V and J ends lost 3 bases and 0 bases respectively, with 12 bases between them. CDR3 size: 16 residues. General observations from the study: Some TCR clones had been derived from tumors. These clones expanded in peripheral blood after radiotherapy plus ipilimumab.

Assay used: immunoSEQ multiplex PCR; TCRdb lists only in-frame clones, some missing. The sample carries roughly 130,000 clones, 80% to 90% recorded once. Details on this clone: Its target is unknown.

The chain combines TRBV4-1 with TRBJ1-5; D remains unclear. The material was peripheral blood, obtained from a patient treated with radiotherapy plus ipilimumab. The sequence was obtained from a human donor with non-small cell lung cancer that progressed on radiotherapy plus ipilimumab. This CDR3 is CASSHASPDSNQPQHF. DNA of the CDR3: TGCGCCAGCAGCCATGCCAGCCCCGATAGCAATCAGCCCCAGCATTTT.